This TCR beta chain was found in a study of Tregs in tolerant kidney transplant recipients (dated by TCRdb to between 2018 and 2020). With respect to the entire study: Before combined kidney and bone marrow transplantation, this study identified donor-specific regulatory T cells using TCRbeta sequencing and then followed those same cells after transplant. What the work shows at the level of the full study, not this receptor alone: In tolerant patients, donor-specific Tregs expanded more than Tregs overall, which suggests antigen-driven rather than nonspecific expansion. The study was limited by small patient numbers, and the findings need validation in larger populations and under other immunosuppression protocols. Biological reproducibility was not directly assessed, although technical replication error appeared to be minimal. Expanding Tregs with activated donor B cells appeared to identify the most biologically relevant and donor-specific TCRbeta repertoire. For some patients, the PCR primers changed as time went on, which meant samples from those patients could not be compared with one another at the nucleotide level.

The transplants used related donors with nonmyeloablative bone marrow transplantation, and mixed chimerism in the human trials was transient. Unstimulated Tregs (CD4+CD25+CD127-), CD4+ non-Tregs (CD4+CD25-), CD4 and CD8 cells were FACS-sorted from thawed PBMCs. The patients were a few recipients of combined kidney and bone marrow transplants from the ITN036ST trial, and samples were available only from these trial subjects. Healthy control blood was processed to PBMCs by Ficoll density gradient and cryopreserved, and patient PBMCs were collected before and after transplant. In the germline V gene (reference sequence), CDR1 corresponds to WNHNN and CDR2 to SYGVQD. The trim is 6 bases for V and 2 bases for J, with a gap of 17 bases between the germline ends. From the cysteine through the phenylalanine, the CDR3 covers 15 amino acids. The kept DNA is CDR3 alone, 45 bases in frame from the first base.

For TCRbeta CDR3 sequencing, genomic DNA from the sorted cells was extracted using the QIAGEN DNeasy Blood and Tissue Kit. High-throughput TCRbeta CDR3 sequencing was carried out commercially through immunoSEQ, with PCR amplification with bias correction and internal controls included. In the source study's methods: Unique productive TCRbeta sequences were defined by CDR3 nucleotide sequence where primers matched, and otherwise by CDR3 amino acid sequence together with Vbeta and Jbeta genes. To correct sorting error, sequences shared between sorted populations at a frequency ratio of 2:1 or less were removed; the rest were assigned to the higher population. Sequences were defined as donor-reactive when expanded at least 5-fold in CFSE-low cells versus unstimulated cells and present at a frequency of at least 0.01% in CFSE-low cells. Jensen-Shannon divergence, calculated on the top 100 TCRbeta sequences ranked by frequency, was used to quantify repertoire divergence. For any sample with multiple sequencing runs, sorting error was corrected in each run separately before the runs were pooled. TCRdb took over this immuneACCESS table, retaining in-frame rearrangements with V and J assigned. Such tables are incomplete; in checked studies, under half of the missing clones stem from an unresolved V gene, and the remainder is unexplained. Clone size and the V and J calls come from that table; the DNA yielded D and trimming. This sample holds tens of thousands of clones; roughly 93% were observed only once. Of the sample, 1.6% falls within the top ten clones.

Comment on this clone: The antigen it binds to is not known. Base qualities are missing; no much larger clone stands one base away.

The chain joins TRBV10-1 to TRBJ2-7; a tentative D match to TRBD1 spans 5 bases. The source was CD4+ T cells from blood (PBMCs), collected 12 months after the transplant. This clonotype was obtained from a human patient who received a combined kidney and bone marrow transplant. In patients who had a transplant, some T cells may come from the graft donor. The CDR3 reads as follows: CASRQDKGGPYEQYF. The nucleotide sequence reads TGCGCCAGCAGACAGGACAAAGGTGGTCCCTACGAGCAGTACTTC.